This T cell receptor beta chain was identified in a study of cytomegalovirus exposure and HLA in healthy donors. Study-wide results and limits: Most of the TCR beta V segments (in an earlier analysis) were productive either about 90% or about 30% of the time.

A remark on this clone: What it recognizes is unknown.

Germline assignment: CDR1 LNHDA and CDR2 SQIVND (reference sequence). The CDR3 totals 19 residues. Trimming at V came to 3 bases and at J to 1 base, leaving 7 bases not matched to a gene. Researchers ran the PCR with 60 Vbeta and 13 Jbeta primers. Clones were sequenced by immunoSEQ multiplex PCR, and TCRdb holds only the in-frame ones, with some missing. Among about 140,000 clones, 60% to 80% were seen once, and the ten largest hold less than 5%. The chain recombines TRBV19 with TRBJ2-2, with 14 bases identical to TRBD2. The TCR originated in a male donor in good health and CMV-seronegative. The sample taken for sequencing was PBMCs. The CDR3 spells CASSITGLAGARNTGELFF. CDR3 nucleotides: TGTGCCAGTAGTATTACGGGACTAGCGGGGGCCAGGAACACCGGGGAGCTGTTTTTT.